Each of the 27 T cell receptor beta chains below was sequenced from the same sample in a study of lymphopenia after photon versus proton radiotherapy. Profiled with immunoSEQ multiplex PCR; TCRdb holds only in-frame clones, not every one. The sample contains some 16,000 clones, approximately 86% of which appear only once. This specimen was peripheral blood, taken from a patient treated with proton-based radiotherapy. The receptors come from a woman aged 55-70 years with cholangiocarcinoma. Some clones in this sample may be carry-over from other donors' samples.

The chain is built from TRBV25-1 and TRBJ2-4; weak D call: TRBD1 (6 bases). V lost 3 bases and J lost 4, with 16 bases in between. The CDR3 extends over 16 amino acids. The germline gives CDR1 MGHDK, CDR2 SYGVNS. DNA of the CDR3: TGTGCCAGCAGTGAGCCGGGACACATGGGAAAAAACATTCAGTACTTC. It encodes CASSEPGHMGKNIQYF.

The chain carries TRBV10-3 and TRBJ2-7; D gene unclear. V was cut by 6 bases and J by 3 bases, with 9 bases left in between. Germline lookup yields CDR1 ENHRY and CDR2 SYGVKD. The CDR3 sequence is 12 residues long. The CDR3 reads CAISPKSYEQYF. CDR3 DNA sequence: TGTGCCATCAGCCCTAAGAGCTACGAGCAGTACTTC.

The chain couples TRBV7-2 to TRBJ2-5, with 9 positions matching TRBD1. With 5 bases clipped from V and 5 bases from J, the junction kept 6 bases outside the gene matches. The CDR3 runs to 14 residues. From germline, CDR1 is SGHTA and CDR2 FQGNSA. The CDR3 bases are TGTGCCAGCAGCCCTGACAGGGGGTACGAGACCCAGTACTTC. It codes for CASSPDRGYETQYF.

This clone was detected only once. At one of its ends the junction is not consistent with the germline gene, which may arise from a read error. CDR3 loop: CASSQQDRVSDTQYF. CDR3 in DNA: TGTGCCAGCAGCCAACAAGACAGGGTTTCAGACACGCAGTATTTT. This chain uses TRBV7-2 with TRBJ2-3; 7 bases match TRBD1. The CDR3 is 15 residues long. Germline V gene lookup returns CDR1 SGHTA and CDR2 FQGNSA.

This clone was found a few times. This sequence joins TRBV9 and TRBJ2-1; the D gene could be TRBD1 or TRBD2 (7 bases each). Germline CDR1 and CDR2: SGDLS and YYNGEE. V lost 7 bases and J 7 bases, leaving 15 bases between the germline ends. This CDR3 contains 13 residues. The CDR3 spells CASQGGAQNEQFF. In DNA, the CDR3 is TGTGCCAGCCAGGGGGGGGCGCAGAATGAGCAGTTCTTC.

The V and J genes are TRBV27 and TRBJ2-7; D tentatively fits TRBD1 or TRBD2 (5 bases each). The V gene lost 5 bases and the J gene lost 5 bases, with 22 bases spanning the gap. The CDR3 loop spans 16 amino acids. The germline V gene encodes CDR1 MNHEY and CDR2 SMNVEV (reference sequence). CDR3 region: CASSPGTDPWPHEQYF. The CDR3 DNA sequence: TGTGCCAGCAGTCCGGGGACGGACCCGTGGCCCCACGAGCAGTACTTC.

This chain joins TRBV5-1 and TRBJ2-7, with 10 bases matching TRBD1. From germline, CDR1 is SGHRS and CDR2 YFSETQ. With 0 bases clipped from V and 2 bases from J, the junction kept 5 bases outside the gene matches. CDR3 length: 16 residues. The CDR3 coding sequence is TGCGCCAGCAGCTTGGGGCCGGGACAGGGGACCTACGAGCAGTACTTC. It is translated as CASSLGPGQGTYEQYF. Drawing the rest from reference TRBV5-1 and TRBJ2-7, the complete variable domain is KAGVTQTPRYLIKTRGQQVTLSCSPISGHRSVSWYQQTPGQGLQFLFEYFSETQRNKGNFPGRFSGRQFSNSRSEMNVSTLELGDSALYLCASSLGPGQGTYEQYFGPGTRLTVT.

V usage is TRBV5-1 and J usage is TRBJ2-1; either TRBD1 or TRBD2 may supply D (5 bases each). Per the germline V gene, CDR1 is SGHRS and CDR2 is YFSETQ. The CDR3 length is 16 residues. With 0 bases removed from V and 15 bases from J, the gap between germline ends came to 25 bases. CDR3 amino acids: CASSLGTGARAFIPFF. The CDR3 DNA follows: TGCGCCAGCAGCTTGGGGACCGGGGCACGAGCCTTCATCCCGTTCTTC.

The chain is built from TRBV29-1 and TRBJ1-1; the D gene is possibly TRBD1 (5 bases). Germline CDR1 SQVTM, CDR2 ANQGSEA. The CDR3 is 11 residues long. Trimming cost V 5 bases and J 6 bases, with 10 bases left between them. The CDR3 sequence: CSVRREAEAFF. The CDR3 nucleotides read TGCAGCGTTCGCAGGGAAGCTGAAGCTTTCTTT.

The chain combines TRBV4-3 with TRBJ2-6, with D uncertain. CDR3 length: 19 residues. Germline V gene data show CDR1 as LGHNA and CDR2 as YSLEER. V was cut by 0 bases and J by 0 bases, with 15 bases left in between. CDR3 DNA sequence: TGCGCCAGCAGCCAAGACGCCGGTCTGATTCTCTCTGGGGCCAACGTCCTGACTTTC. Translating gives CASSQDAGLILSGANVLTF.

This clone was observed once. This rearrangement joins TRBV5-1 to TRBJ2-3; D perhaps matches TRBD1 (6 bases). CDR1 is SGHRS, CDR2 YFSETQ, per germline. The CDR3 consists of 15 residues. With 0 bases removed from V and 1 base from J, the gap between germline ends came to 9 bases. CDR3 coding DNA: TGCGCCAGCAGCTTGGGGGCAGGGGGCACAGATACGCAGTATTTT. Amino acid sequence: CASSLGAGGTDTQYF.

Only one count was recorded for this clone. This chain connects TRBV7-9 to TRBJ2-7; D gene ambiguous. Trimming stripped 5 bases from V and 2 bases from J, with 10 bases between. This CDR3 has 13 residues. Germline V CDR1 and CDR2: SEHNR, FQNEAQ (reference sequence). The CDR3 nucleotides are TGTGCCAGCAGCCCCTCCGCCGCCTACGAGCAGTACTTC. This gives the protein CASSPSAAYEQYF. The full variable domain, rest sourced from reference TRBV7-9 and TRBJ2-7, is DTGVSQNPRHKITKRGQNVTFRCDPISEHNRLYWYRQTLGQGPEFLTYFQNEAQLEKSRLLSDRFSAERPKGSFSTLEIQRTEQGDSAMYLCASSPSAAYEQYFGPGTRLTVT.

This clone was counted a few times. This chain links TRBV4-1 with TRBJ2-7; D remains unclear. CDR3 length equals 14 residues. CDR1 is MGHRA, CDR2 YSYEKL, per germline. Trimming took off 1 base at V and 2 bases at J, with 9 bases between the two ends. The CDR3 DNA reads as TGCGCCAGCAGCCAAGGAGATGACACCTACGAGCAGTACTTC. It specifies CASSQGDDTYEQYF.

The gene calls are TRBV11-2 and TRBJ2-2; no definite D call. CDR1 SGHAT and CDR2 FQNNGV come from the germline V gene. Trimming stripped 6 bases from V and 2 bases from J, with 10 bases between. The CDR3 contains 14 residues. CDR3 coding DNA: TGTGCCAGCAGGGACGGAAGCAACACCGGGGAGCTGTTTTTT. Translating it yields CASRDGSNTGELFF.

This chain uses TRBV27 with TRBJ2-5, with D uncertain. Trimming took off 8 bases at V and 3 bases at J, with 13 bases between the two ends. The CDR3 has 13 residues. Per the germline V gene, CDR1 is MNHEY and CDR2 is SMNVEV (reference sequence). In nucleotides, the CDR3 is TGTGCCAGCCGCGAACTCTGGGAAGAGACCCAGTACTTC. This translates into CASRELWEETQYF.

Only one count was recorded for this clone. The V gene is TRBV7-2, the J gene TRBJ2-7; 7 bases are a match to TRBD2. The germline V gene encodes CDR1 SGHTA and CDR2 FQGNSA. The V gene end was trimmed by 7 bases and the J gene end by 1 base; junction bases not matched to a gene: 10. CDR3 length: 15 amino acids. The CDR3 DNA is TGTGCCAGCACCAGGCCTGGCGGGGGTTCCTACGAGCAGTACTTC. Encoded protein: CASTRPGGGSYEQYF.

The V and J genes are TRBV9 and TRBJ2-1; D unclear. CDR1 is SGDLS, CDR2 YYNGEE, per germline. V was clipped by 4 bases and J by 3 bases, with 8 bases between them. This CDR3 region has 13 residues. The CDR3 DNA sequence: TGTGCCAGCAGCACGGTCCACTACAATGAGCAGTTCTTC. Translating it yields CASSTVHYNEQFF.

V and J are TRBV6-1 and TRBJ1-3, with a possible D match to TRBD1 (5 bases). The germline CDR1 and CDR2 sequences are MNHNS and SASEGT. Trimming took 5 bases from V and 2 from J, leaving 10 bases between them. The CDR3 covers 14 residues. CDR3 sequence reads: CASSIDSTGNTIYF. CDR3 sequence (DNA): TGTGCCAGCAGTATTGACAGCACTGGAAACACCATATATTTT.

This chain connects TRBV10-3 to TRBJ1-1; 8 bases are shared with TRBD1. Germline V gene data show CDR1 as ENHRY and CDR2 as SYGVKD. V lost 2 bases to trimming and J lost 1 base; unmatched junction nucleotides: 9. This CDR3 has 17 amino acids. The CDR3 nucleotides read TGTGCCATCAGTGAGGGACAGGGCAGAAGAGGGAACACTGAAGCTTTCTTT. This encodes CAISEGQGRRGNTEAFF.

The chain employs TRBV19 and TRBJ2-2; TRBD2 might be the D (6 bases). Trimming stripped 5 bases from V and 5 bases from J, with 15 bases between. CDR1 is LNHDA, CDR2 SQIVND, per germline (reference sequence). The CDR3 extends over 15 amino acids. CDR3: CASSRGSSGTGELFF. Written as DNA, the CDR3 is TGTGCCAGTAGTCGGGGGTCCTCGGGGACCGGGGAGCTGTTTTTT.

The gene calls are TRBV7-2 and TRBJ1-5; possibly TRBD1 for D (5 bases). Germline CDR1 and CDR2: SGHTA and FQGNSA. This CDR3 is built from 15 residues. V lost 5 bases and J 9 bases, leaving 20 bases between the germline ends. CDR3 nucleotides: TGTGCCAGCAGCCGGACACCGGGCACGGTTTTGCCCCAGCATTTT. Translating gives CASSRTPGTVLPQHF. The complete variable domain, with remaining parts taken from reference TRBV7-2 and TRBJ1-5, reads GAGVSQSPSNKVTEKGKDVELRCDPISGHTALYWYRQSLGQGLEFLIYFQGNSAPDKSGLPSDRFSAERTGGSVSTLTIQRTQQEDSAVYLCASSRTPGTVLPQHFGDGTRLSIL.

The rearrangement joins TRBV2 to TRBJ2-7; tentatively, D is TRBD2 (6 bases). CDR3 length equals 14 residues. V was shortened by 4 bases and J by 5 bases, with 15 bases between the two germline ends. CDR1 is SNHLY, CDR2 FYNNEI, per germline. CDR3 in DNA: TGTGCCAGCAGTGTGGGCAGGGAGGTCCACGAGCAGTACTTC. Its protein is CASSVGREVHEQYF.

CDR3 region: CASSREISGLARTDTQYF. Written as DNA, the CDR3 is TGCGCCAGCAGCCGGGAAATTAGCGGGCTGGCCCGCACAGATACGCAGTATTTT. The rearrangement links TRBV5-1 to TRBJ2-3; 7 bases align to TRBD2. J gave up 1 base and V 4 bases, and 15 bases lay outside the gene matches. Germline V gene sequence: CDR1 SGHRS, CDR2 YFSETQ. The CDR3 extends over 18 amino acids. Drawing the rest from reference TRBV5-1 and TRBJ2-3, the complete variable domain is KAGVTQTPRYLIKTRGQQVTLSCSPISGHRSVSWYQQTPGQGLQFLFEYFSETQRNKGNFPGRFSGRQFSNSRSEMNVSTLELGDSALYLCASSREISGLARTDTQYFGPGTRLTVL.

The V and J genes are TRBV4-1 and TRBJ2-5; tentatively, D is TRBD1 (5 bases). V gave up 4 bases and J gave up 2 bases, with 14 bases separating them. The CDR3 has 15 residues. Germline-derived CDR1 and CDR2 are MGHRA and YSYEKL. The CDR3 region is CASSPTLTVQETQYF. CDR3 nucleotides: TGCGCCAGCAGCCCCACCTTGACAGTGCAAGAGACCCAGTACTTC.

The V call is TRBV7-2, the J call TRBJ2-7; 7 positions agree with TRBD2. This CDR3 has 15 amino acids. Losses at the gene ends were 5 bases for V and 7 bases for J; bases not matched to a gene: 14. Germline CDR1 and CDR2: SGHTA and FQGNSA. CDR3 DNA sequence: TGTGCCAGCAGCGACCTACTGGCGGGAGCGGGGGAGCAGTACTTC. Its protein is CASSDLLAGAGEQYF.

The rearrangement uses TRBV5-1 and TRBJ2-3; tentatively, D is TRBD2 (6 bases). Germline V gene data show CDR1 as SGHRS and CDR2 as YFSETQ. Trimming pared 3 bases from V and 6 bases from J, leaving 14 bases between. This CDR3 is 14 amino acids long. CDR3 in DNA: TGCGCCAGCAGCTCCGGGGGTAGCCTGGATACGCAGTATTTT. Translating gives CASSSGGSLDTQYF.

V usage is TRBV2 and J usage is TRBJ2-3; no clear D gene. The V end was cut by 4 bases, the J end by 2 bases, with 7 bases between. The germline V gene encodes CDR1 SNHLY and CDR2 FYNNEI. The CDR3 totals 13 residues. The CDR3 is CASSVEFTDTQYF. The DNA for the CDR3 is TGTGCCAGCAGTGTTGAGTTCACAGATACGCAGTATTTT.